The present T cell receptor (beta chain) was sequenced within a study of T cells after yellow fever vaccination (dated by TCRdb to about 2019). Notes on the research overall: The SMART-Seq v4 Ultra Low Input RNA kit was used to prepare libraries from fractions with low cell numbers. To follow T-cell clones before and after both primary and booster YFV17D yellow fever vaccination, bulk TCR alpha and beta repertoires underwent longitudinal sequencing. Two healthy male donors, one aged 18 to 30 and one aged 30 to 40 years, made up the cohort. Bulk PBMC replicates and cell subsets were isolated from blood drawn at multiple timepoints before and after both primary and secondary immunization. General findings and caveats noted by the study authors: After the booster, most of the clones that had expanded following primary vaccination were detected again (96% of CD4 and around 90% of CD8), which suggests that memory was broadly maintained. Because the study included only a couple of donors, the extent to which the findings can be generalized is limited. A small share of clonotypes occurred in both CD4 and CD8 compartments, likely arising from convergent recombination. Because abundant contaminating clonotypes from the bulk population could be contained in FACS-sorted repertoires, computational filtering was required. Compared with the primary T-cell response, the secondary T-cell response was weaker but faster, peaking on day 5 rather than day 15.

This sample was sequenced with an Illumina NovaSeq 6000. TCR cDNA was made using 5'RACE template switching, a step that added a universal primer site and unique molecular identifiers. Priming for cDNA synthesis came from both the TCR alpha and TCR beta constant segments. Library amplification used two PCR steps, and the second PCR step added sample barcodes and sequencing adapters. Sequencing of libraries was done on Illumina HiSeq 2500 (2x100 bp) or NovaSeq (2x150 bp). For the original study's pipeline: MIGEC handled demultiplexing of reads and collapsing into UMI consensus sequences, while MiXCR performed V(D)J alignment. Clonotypes responding to the vaccine were identified with edgeR on replicate PBMC samples, with the criteria of FDR below 0.01 and a log2 fold change above 5 up to day 15. CD4 or CD8 identity was assigned to each bulk clonotype according to whether the clonotype was present at higher abundance in the sequenced CD4 repertoire or the sequenced CD8 repertoire. TCRdb itself trimmed the public reads at Q25 with fastp, ran MiXCR and retained productive beta chains. Under each unique CDR3 protein, matching rows form one entry showing the most common genes and DNA. The V and J calls were determined by TCRdb, not by the authors. The sample table shows 180,000 or so distinct CDR3 sequences, and about 11% are seen once. The top ten hold roughly a third of the sample.

V drops 5 bases and J drops 10 bases, leaving 15 bases in between. Its CDR3 holds 13 amino acids, cysteine through phenylalanine. Of the read, only the CDR3 DNA is kept; its 39 bases are in frame from base 1. CDR1 and CDR2 were assigned from the germline V gene as SQVTM and ANQGSEA. This clonotype was detected only a few times. Its cognate antigen has yet to be identified. There are no base qualities to consult, and no much larger clone falls within one base. The sample's treatment or condition label is to be understood as: live attenuated yellow fever vaccine strain. PBMCs were isolated from peripheral blood using a standard Ficoll-Paque protocol. CD4 and CD8 T-cell fractions were isolated with Dynabeads CD4 and CD8 positive selection kits. TriZol was used to extract RNA from bulk PBMCs, from CD4 and CD8 fractions, and from dextramer-positive and dextramer-negative fractions.

The specimen comprised CD8+ T cells sorted from PBMCs, sampled 15 days after the yellow fever booster vaccination. The chain is encoded by TRBV29-1 joined to TRBJ1-6, with the D gene not clear enough to name. The TCR comes from a man between 18 and 29 years old who received the YFV17D yellow fever vaccine. The CDR3 corresponds to CSVSSGEGSPLHF. The nucleotides are TGCAGCGTTAGCTCTGGGGAAGGATCACCCCTCCACTTT. Where the CDR3 stops, the reference TRBV29-1 and TRBJ1-6 genes take over; the full variable domain is SAVISQKPSRDICQRGTSLTIQCQVDSQVTMMFWYRQQPGQSLTLIATANQGSEATYESGFVIDKFPISRPNLTFSTLTVSNMSPEDSSIYLCSVSSGEGSPLHFGNGTRLTVT.